Sequencing of this T cell receptor (beta chain) was carried out in a study of blood T cell repertoires in COVID-19. Study information: Acute and convalescent COVID-19 specimens originated in the United States, Italy and Spain. The cDNA or gDNA used as material had been derived from T cells, B-cell-depleted T cells, or PBMCs.

The germline gives CDR1 SGHVS, CDR2 FQNEAQ. V lost 11 bases to trimming and J lost 3 bases; unmatched junction nucleotides: 10. The CDR3 extends over 14 amino acids. Original analysis: Using reference gene primer amplification, nucleated cell counts were estimated. TCRdb's copy holds only in-frame clones and misses some; the assay was immunoSEQ multiplex PCR. The V and J calls and clone size were taken over from that table, and D and trimming were inferred from the DNA. The repertoire has roughly 160,000 clones, around 83% of them found once; the top ten carry about 19%. V is TRBV7-8 and J is TRBJ2-1; 7 positions match TRBD2. The sequenced sample was peripheral blood. This receptor was obtained from a woman in her 70s who had recovered from COVID-19. The CDR3 coding sequence is TGTGCCTCCCAGGAAGCGGGGAGCTACAATGAGCAGTTCTTC. Its translation: CASQEAGSYNEQFF.